This T cell receptor beta chain was recovered during a study of tumor-infiltrating lymphocytes in oesophageal squamous cell carcinoma. The CDR3 has 15 residues. J lost 7 bases, V lost 5 bases, and 6 bases had no gene match. Germline CDR1 SGHVS, CDR2 FNYEAQ. TCRdb reanalysed the PCR reads using MiXCR and keeps one entry per CDR3 protein. The repertoire holds about 12,000 distinct CDR3 sequences, with approximately 60% as singletons. This chain connects TRBV7-6 to TRBJ2-1; 12 bases are shared with TRBD2. Sample: esophageal tumor tissue. This TCR came from a female donor with esophageal squamous cell carcinoma. CDR3 amino acids: CASSRTSGESNEQFF. In DNA form, the CDR3 reads TGTGCCAGCAGCCGGACTAGCGGGGAGAGTAATGAGCAGTTCTTC.